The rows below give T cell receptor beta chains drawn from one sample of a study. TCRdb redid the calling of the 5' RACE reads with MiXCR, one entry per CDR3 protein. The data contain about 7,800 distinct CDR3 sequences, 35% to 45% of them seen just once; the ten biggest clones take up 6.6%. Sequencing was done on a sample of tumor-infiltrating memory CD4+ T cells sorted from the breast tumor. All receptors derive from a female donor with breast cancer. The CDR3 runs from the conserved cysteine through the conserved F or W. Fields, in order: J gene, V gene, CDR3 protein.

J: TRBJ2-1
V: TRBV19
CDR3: CASSSNRVRNEQFF

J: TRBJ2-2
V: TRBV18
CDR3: CASSPEVRNTGELFF

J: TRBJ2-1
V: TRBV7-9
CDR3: CASSLDQGHNEQFF

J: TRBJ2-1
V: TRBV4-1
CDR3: CASSPIIETSSSYNEQFF

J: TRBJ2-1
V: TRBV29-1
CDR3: CSVETSGGPFLYNEQFF

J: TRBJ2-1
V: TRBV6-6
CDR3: CASSYTRDSVSYNEQFF

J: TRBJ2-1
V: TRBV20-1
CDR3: CSAQDPLSYNEQFF

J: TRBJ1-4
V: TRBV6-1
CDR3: CARIWRIEKLFF

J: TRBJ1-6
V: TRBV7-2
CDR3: CASTCAGVLSSPLHF

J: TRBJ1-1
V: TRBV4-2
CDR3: CASSQDFMAYTEAFF